These 3 T cell receptor beta chains were all obtained from the same sample, sequenced in a study of monozygotic twins with inflammatory bowel disease. From its re-call of the 5' RACE reads, TCRdb lists each CDR3 protein once, without DNA. The table for this sample gives around 410,000 distinct CDR3 sequences. Source material: blood. The receptor set was obtained from a human donor with ulcerative colitis or Crohn's disease, or a healthy co-twin of an affected twin (not recorded which).

CDR3 protein: CSARDWGSAGVSYTF. The gene calls are TRBV20-1 and TRBJ1-2; the TCRdb call, TRBD1, lacks DNA for checking. This CDR3 comprises 15 residues. Germline CDR1 reads DFQATT; CDR2 reads SNEGSKA (reference sequence).

This chain links TRBV7-9 with TRBJ2-7. Germline V gene data show CDR1 as SEHNR and CDR2 as FQNEAQ (reference sequence). The CDR3 loop spans 13 amino acids. The CDR3: CASLDPISYEQYF. Based on the CDR3 plus reference TRBV7-9 and TRBJ2-7, the full variable domain is DTGVSQNPRHKITKRGQNVTFRCDPISEHNRLYWYRQTLGQGPEFLTYFQNEAQLEKSRLLSDRFSAERPKGSFSTLEIQRTEQGDSAMYLCASLDPISYEQYFGPGTRLTVT.

The J gene is TRBJ2-7, the V gene TRBV6-1; TCRdb names TRBD1, which stays unverified in the absence of DNA. The length of the CDR3 is 13 residues. CDR1 and CDR2 from the germline V gene are MNHNS and SASEGT. The CDR3 spells CATPGQVGYEQYF.